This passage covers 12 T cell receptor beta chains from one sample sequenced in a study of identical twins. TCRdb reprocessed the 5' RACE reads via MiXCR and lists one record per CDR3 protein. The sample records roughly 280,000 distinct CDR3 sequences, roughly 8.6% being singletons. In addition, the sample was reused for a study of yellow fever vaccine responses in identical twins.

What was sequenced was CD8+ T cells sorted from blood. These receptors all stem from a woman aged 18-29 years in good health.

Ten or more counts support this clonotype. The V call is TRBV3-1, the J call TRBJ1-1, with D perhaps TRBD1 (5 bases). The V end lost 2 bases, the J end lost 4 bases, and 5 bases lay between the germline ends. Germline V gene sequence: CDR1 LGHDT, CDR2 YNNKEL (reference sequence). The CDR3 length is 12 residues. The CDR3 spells CASSQQGTEAFF. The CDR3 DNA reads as TGTGCCAGCAGCCAACAGGGCACTGAAGCTTTCTTT.

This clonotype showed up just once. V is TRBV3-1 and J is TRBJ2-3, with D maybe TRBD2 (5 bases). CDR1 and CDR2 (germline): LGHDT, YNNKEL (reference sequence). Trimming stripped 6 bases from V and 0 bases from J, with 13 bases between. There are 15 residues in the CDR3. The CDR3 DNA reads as TGTGCCAGCAGTTATGACTACCTGAGCACAGATACGCAGTATTTT. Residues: CASSYDYLSTDTQYF.

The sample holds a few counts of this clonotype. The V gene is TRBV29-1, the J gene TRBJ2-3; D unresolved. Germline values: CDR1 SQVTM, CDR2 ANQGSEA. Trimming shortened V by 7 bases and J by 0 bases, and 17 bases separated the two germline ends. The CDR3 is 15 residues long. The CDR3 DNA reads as TGCAGCGGATTGGACGCAGCCGCTAGCACAGATACGCAGTATTTT. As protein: CSGLDAAASTDTQYF.

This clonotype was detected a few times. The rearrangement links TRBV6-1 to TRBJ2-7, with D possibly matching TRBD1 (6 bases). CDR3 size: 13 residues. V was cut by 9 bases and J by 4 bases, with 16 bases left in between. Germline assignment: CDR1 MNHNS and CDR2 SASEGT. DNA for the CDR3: TGTGCCAGTAAGACAGGAATCTTGTACGAGCAGTACTTC. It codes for CASKTGILYEQYF.

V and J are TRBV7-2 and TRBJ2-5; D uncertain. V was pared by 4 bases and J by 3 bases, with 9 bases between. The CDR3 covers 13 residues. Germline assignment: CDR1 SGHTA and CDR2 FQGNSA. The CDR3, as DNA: TGTGCCAGCAGCTCCAACAGTGAAGAGACCCAGTACTTC. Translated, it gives CASSSNSEETQYF. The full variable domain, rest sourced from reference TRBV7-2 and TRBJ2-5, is GAGVSQSPSNKVTEKGKDVELRCDPISGHTALYWYRQSLGQGLEFLIYFQGNSAPDKSGLPSDRFSAERTGGSVSTLTIQRTQQEDSAVYLCASSSNSEETQYFGPGTRLLVL.

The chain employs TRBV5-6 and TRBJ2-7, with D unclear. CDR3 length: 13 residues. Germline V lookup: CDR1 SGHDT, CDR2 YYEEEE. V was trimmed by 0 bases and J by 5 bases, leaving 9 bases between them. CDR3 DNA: TGTGCCAGCAGCTTGGTTATTGGCGACGAGCAGTACTTC. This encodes CASSLVIGDEQYF.

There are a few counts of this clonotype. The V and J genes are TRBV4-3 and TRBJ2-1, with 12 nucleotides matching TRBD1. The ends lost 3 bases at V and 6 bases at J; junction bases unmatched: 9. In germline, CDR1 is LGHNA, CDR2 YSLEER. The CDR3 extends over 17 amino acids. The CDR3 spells CASSHQRGDRGLNEQFF. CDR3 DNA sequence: TGCGCCAGCAGCCATCAGAGAGGGGACAGGGGGCTCAATGAGCAGTTCTTC.

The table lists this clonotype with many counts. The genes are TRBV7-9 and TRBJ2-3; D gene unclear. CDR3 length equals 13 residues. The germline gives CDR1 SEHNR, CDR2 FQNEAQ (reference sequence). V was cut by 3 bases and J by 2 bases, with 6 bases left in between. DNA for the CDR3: TGTGCCAGCAGCTTCGACCTCACAGATACGCAGTATTTT. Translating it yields CASSFDLTDTQYF.

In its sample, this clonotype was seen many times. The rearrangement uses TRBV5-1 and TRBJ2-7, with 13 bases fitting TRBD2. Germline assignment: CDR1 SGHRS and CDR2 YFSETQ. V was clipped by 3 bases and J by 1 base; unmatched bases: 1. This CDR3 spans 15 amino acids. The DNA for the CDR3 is TGCGCCAGCAGCTGGACTAGCGGGGGATCCTACGAGCAGTACTTC. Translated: CASSWTSGGSYEQYF.

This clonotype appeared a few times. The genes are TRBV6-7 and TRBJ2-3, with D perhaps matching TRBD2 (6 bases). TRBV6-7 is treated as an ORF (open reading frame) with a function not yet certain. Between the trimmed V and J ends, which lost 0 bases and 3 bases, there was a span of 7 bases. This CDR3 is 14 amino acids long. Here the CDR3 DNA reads TGTGCCAGCAGTTACTCGGAGGGAACAGATACGCAGTATTTT. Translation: CASSYSEGTDTQYF.

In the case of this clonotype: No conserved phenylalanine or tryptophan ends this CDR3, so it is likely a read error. The CDR3 coding sequence is TGTGCCAGCAGACCGGCCGGGACACTCATCTACGAGCAGTACCTC. It is translated as CASRPAGTLIYEQYL. J is TRBJ2-7 and V is TRBV27; possible D gene TRBD1, 6 bases. Germline lookup yields CDR1 MNHEY and CDR2 SMNVEV (reference sequence). V dropped 6 bases and J dropped 3 bases, with 18 bases sitting between them. This CDR3 is built from 15 residues.

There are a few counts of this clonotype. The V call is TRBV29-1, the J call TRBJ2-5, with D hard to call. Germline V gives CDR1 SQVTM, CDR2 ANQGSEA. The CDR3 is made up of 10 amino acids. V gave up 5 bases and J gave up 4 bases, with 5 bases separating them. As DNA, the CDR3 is TGCAGCGTTTCGGGAGAGACCCAGTACTTC. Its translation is CSVSGETQYF.